These 16 T cell receptor beta chains share one sample of origin, sequenced in a study of blood T cell repertoires in COVID-19. Generated by immunoSEQ multiplex PCR, the TCRdb table keeps only in-frame clones and is missing some. The data contain roughly 140,000 clones, more than 80% of them singletons. The sequencing sample was made of peripheral blood. These TCRs come from a human donor with acute or convalescent COVID-19. The donor label of this sample is uncertain.

The V gene is TRBV7-9, the J gene TRBJ1-1; tentatively, D is TRBD1 (6 bases). The germline gives CDR1 SEHNR, CDR2 FQNEAQ (reference sequence). Trimming left V 2 bases short and J 5 bases short, with 12 bases between. The length of the CDR3 is 14 residues. CDR3 nucleotides: TGTGCCAGCAGCTTATCGCCAGGGGAGACTGAAGCTTTCTTT. This encodes CASSLSPGETEAFF.

This clone was seen a few times. The chain links TRBV5-4 to TRBJ2-1; tentatively, D is TRBD2 (6 bases). Germline CDR1 reads SGHNT; CDR2 reads YYREEE (reference sequence). The CDR3 extends over 15 amino acids. Trimming stripped 0 bases from V and 4 bases from J, with 11 bases between. CDR3 bases: TGTGCCAGCAGCTTGGACCTAGCGCATTACAATGAGCAGTTCTTC. Its protein product is CASSLDLAHYNEQFF.

The chain carries TRBV27 and TRBJ2-7; TRBD1 might be the D (5 bases). Germline V gene sequence: CDR1 MNHEY, CDR2 SMNVEV (reference sequence). The CDR3 runs 13 residues. Trimming cost V 8 bases and J 3 bases, with 14 bases left between them. CDR3 coding DNA: TGTGCCAGCGGTACAGGTCAGCTCTACGAGCAGTACTTC. Its protein is CASGTGQLYEQYF.

The chain recombines TRBV7-9 with TRBJ2-1; 8 nucleotides align to TRBD1. The germline CDR1 and CDR2 sequences are SEHNR and FQNEAQ (reference sequence). This CDR3 contains 14 residues. Trimming removed 5 bases from V and 8 bases from J; junction bases left unmatched: 8. The CDR3 loop reads CASSLLTGAHEQFF. Here the CDR3 DNA reads TGTGCCAGCAGCCTCCTGACAGGGGCACATGAGCAGTTCTTC.

The chain joins TRBV21-1 to TRBJ2-7; the table calls TRBD2, which could not be checked here. TRBV21-1 represents a pseudogene. The CDR3 spans 10 residues. The CDR3 here is CASSKGRQYF. CDR3 in DNA: TGTGCCAGCAGCAAAGGTAGGCAGTACTTC.

The chain links TRBV15 to TRBJ2-1; the D gene is possibly TRBD2 (6 bases). The CDR3 sequence is 15 residues long. The germline gives CDR1 LNHNV, CDR2 YYDKDF (reference sequence). V shed 2 bases and J shed 6 bases, with 14 bases lying between them. DNA of the CDR3: TGTGCCACCAGCAGATCGCGGGGCCCTCCCAATGAGCAGTTCTTC. The encoded protein is CATSRSRGPPNEQFF.

This sequence joins TRBV15 and TRBJ2-2; 9 bases match TRBD1. Trimming at V came to 5 bases and at J to 2 bases, leaving 3 bases not matched to a gene. Germline V CDR1 and CDR2: LNHNV, YYDKDF (reference sequence). CDR3 length: 15 amino acids. For the CDR3, the DNA is TGTGCCACCAGCCTTACAGGGGGCAACACCGGGGAGCTGTTTTTT. As protein: CATSLTGGNTGELFF.

The gene calls are TRBV9 and TRBJ2-3, with 11 bases identical to TRBD2. J was trimmed by 1 base and V by 3 bases; bases with no gene match: 7. This CDR3 is 17 amino acids long. Germline lookup yields CDR1 SGDLS and CDR2 YYNGEE. The DNA of the CDR3 is TGTGCCAGCAGCGCCGGCCCGACTAGCGGGGGCACAGATACGCAGTATTTT. Protein sequence: CASSAGPTSGGTDTQYF.

The chain combines TRBV18 with TRBJ1-1; 8 nucleotides align to TRBD1. J gave up 1 base and V 6 bases, and 4 bases lay outside the gene matches. CDR3 length: 14 amino acids. The V gene's germline CDR1 is KGHSH and CDR2 LQKENI. The CDR3 DNA is TGTGCCAGCTCTTCTCAGGGGGCGAACACTGAAGCTTTCTTT. The encoded protein is CASSSQGANTEAFF.

The chain joins TRBV7-9 to TRBJ1-5, with a possible D match to TRBD1 (5 bases). With 5 bases removed from V and 4 bases from J, the gap between germline ends came to 9 bases. The CDR3 is made up of 13 amino acids. CDR1 and CDR2 from the germline V gene are SEHNR and FQNEAQ (reference sequence). The CDR3 loop is CASSQQANQPQHF. The CDR3, as DNA: TGTGCCAGCAGCCAACAGGCTAATCAGCCCCAGCATTTT.

The chain joins TRBV9 to TRBJ2-7; 9 bases agree with TRBD2. The V gene end was trimmed by 4 bases and the J gene end by 0 bases; junction bases not matched to a gene: 8. The CDR3 consists of 16 residues. Looked up from germline, CDR1 is SGDLS and CDR2 is YYNGEE. The CDR3 loop reads CASSTTSGFSSYEQYF. The CDR3, as DNA: TGTGCCAGCAGCACCACTAGCGGGTTCAGCTCCTACGAGCAGTACTTC.

The CDR3 coding sequence is TGTGCCAGCAGCTACCCGGGACAGGCCCGCGGGACTGAAGCTTTCTTT. Translated: CASSYPGQARGTEAFF. This chain uses TRBV11-2 with TRBJ1-1; 8 bases align to TRBD1. V trimming: 4 bases; J trimming: 5 bases; junction bases outside the gene matches: 12. Germline V lookup: CDR1 SGHAT, CDR2 FQNNGV. The CDR3 is 16 amino acids.

V and J are TRBV15 and TRBJ1-5; 9 nucleotides line up with TRBD1. The V gene end was trimmed by 1 base and the J gene end by 0 bases; junction bases not matched to a gene: 10. The V gene's germline CDR1 is LNHNV and CDR2 YYDKDF (reference sequence). CDR3 length equals 19 residues. The CDR3 DNA sequence: TGTGCCACCAGCAGAGCGGTACAGGGGGCGACCCTTAGCAATCAGCCCCAGCATTTT. It codes for CATSRAVQGATLSNQPQHF.

V is TRBV19 and J is TRBJ2-5; TRBD1 matches 9 bases. Per germline, CDR1 LNHDA and CDR2 SQIVND (reference sequence). The CDR3 contains 13 residues. Trimming took 6 bases from V and 5 from J; bases not matched to a gene: 4. The CDR3 region is CASRGQGRETQYF. CDR3 sequence (DNA): TGTGCCAGTAGGGGACAGGGACGGGAGACCCAGTACTTC.

The V gene is TRBV5-5, the J gene TRBJ2-3, with 9 bases lining up with TRBD2. The V segment lost 7 bases and the J segment 0 bases; nucleotides outside the gene matches: 15. Germline CDR1 is SGHKS and CDR2 is YYEKEE (reference sequence). This CDR3 has 18 amino acids. The CDR3 region is CASGPIASGETSTDTQYF. CDR3 DNA: TGTGCCAGCGGACCTATTGCTAGCGGGGAAACTAGCACAGATACGCAGTATTTT.

The rearrangement joins TRBV6-5 to TRBJ1-1; perhaps TRBD1 as D (6 bases). The CDR3 is 16 amino acids. Deletions cut 4 bases from V and 1 base from J, with 16 bases between. In germline, CDR1 is MNHEY, CDR2 SVGAGI. The CDR3 region is CASSFWGQGGNTEAFF. For the CDR3, the DNA is TGTGCCAGCAGTTTCTGGGGGCAGGGTGGGAACACTGAAGCTTTCTTT.